This T cell receptor beta chain was recovered during a study of a mutant IDH1 vaccine in newly diagnosed glioma (dated by TCRdb to 2020 to 2022). Context from the whole study: Eight vaccinations were administered to patients in weeks 1, 3, 5, 7, 11, 15, 19 and 23, corresponding to visits V03 through V10. In the chemotherapy-containing groups, vaccination started alongside temozolomide cycles, whereas in patients who had radiotherapy alone it started 4-6 weeks after radiotherapy. Of the 25 to 35 treated patients, approximately 62% were male and about 40% were female, and a mean age of around 40 years was recorded. Prior to enrollment, standard therapy consisting of radiotherapy alone, temozolomide alone, or radiochemotherapy with temozolomide had been administered to patients, with the combination being received by most patients. Peripheral blood samples were drawn at six visits, namely V03 (baseline), V05, V07, V10, V12 and V13. For exploratory analyses, about 25 treated patients had longitudinal TCRB deep sequencing done wherever samples were available.

Details on this clone: Its binding antigen is unknown. No base-level quality is on record; no much larger clone is a single base apart.

According to the study, the label for this sample's time point signals: week 5, during vaccination. Every vaccine dose consisted of 300 ug of a 20-mer mutant IDH1 peptide in Montanide, administered subcutaneously together with topical imiquimod. All donors had newly diagnosed IDH1-mutant astrocytomas of WHO grade 3 or 4 that showed loss of nuclear ATRX. The samples were drawn from NOA16, a multicentre, single-arm, open-label phase I trial in Germany that tested a mutant IDH1 peptide vaccine in humans for the first time. Genomic DNA for TCRB sequencing was extracted from EDTA blood using the DNeasy Blood and Tissue Kit. Receptor libraries were prepared by the immunoSEQ multiplex PCR assay. Rearranged TCR beta chain sequences were amplified with the hsTCRB Kit following the manufacturer's protocol. TCRB libraries were sequenced on an Illumina MiSeq. Regarding the original processing steps: The kit vendor's proprietary platform handled demultiplexing, trimming and gene mapping. This immuneACCESS table, as held by TCRdb, lists in-frame sequences with V and J called but not all clones. Of the missing ones, under half trace to an unresolved V gene in checked studies; the others have no known cause. That table supplies the V and J calls and clone size; D and trimming were determined from the DNA. Counted in this sample were some 30,000 clones; 70% to 90% of them appeared once. The ten largest clones capture around 18% of the sample.

Broad study findings and their caveats: Vaccine-induced immune responses across multiple MHC alleles were detected in around 92% of patients. Selection of PBMC samples for TCRB deep sequencing was based on availability. According to the authors, sample limitations meant that analyses of patient blood samples could not be reproduced. Changes in the top peripheral T cell clonotypes picked up by TCRB sequencing did not appear to be linked to pseudoprogression.

The sample consisted of PBMCs, taken from a glioma patient whose treatment included an IDH1 peptide vaccine. The source of this sequence is a man aged 18 to 30 with glioma.

The CDR3 corresponds to CAWIPMGTEAFF. The bases read TGTGCCTGGATCCCGATGGGGACTGAAGCTTTCTTT. The V gene is TRBV30 and the J gene is TRBJ1-1; the D gene assignment is ambiguous. The CDR3 spans 12 residues, from the cysteine through the phenylalanine. Left in the record is the CDR3 DNA by itself, 36 bases read in frame from the first base. CDR1 and CDR2 were assigned from the germline V gene (reference sequence) as GTSNPN and SVGIG. V is clipped by 4 bases and J by 5 bases, and the sequence between their germline boundaries is 11 bases long. The reference TRBV30 and TRBJ1-1 proteins fill in what lies around the CDR3, so the full variable domain reads SQTIHQWPATLVQPVGSPLSLECTVEGTSNPNLYWYRQAAGRGLQLLFYSVGIGQISSEVPQNLSASRPQDRQFILSSKKLLLSDSGFYLCAWIPMGTEAFFGQGTRLTVV.